This T cell receptor beta chain was found in a study of T-cell reconstitution after alpha-beta-depleted transplantation in children. Overall study results and limits: Fresh T-cell production supplied most of the T-cell counts and diversity seen one year after transplant.

This clonotype was observed a few times. Its antigen is not identified. Construction of the TCRbeta library involved unique molecular identifiers. TCRdb re-derived calls from the PCR reads in MiXCR, one entry per CDR3 protein. The sample yields 700,000 or so distinct CDR3 sequences, about an eighth seen once. CDR3 size: 10 residues. The ends were cut back, 2 bases at V and 6 bases at J, with 2 bases in the middle. The specimen was PBMCs, collected before TCRalphabeta/CD19-depleted stem cell transplant. This receptor was taken from a girl aged 2 to 10 with congenital amegakaryocytic thrombocytopenia, due to receive a stem cell transplant. This chain links TRBV12-3 or TRBV12-4 with TRBJ2-7; D not certain. CDR3: CASSLIEQYF. For the CDR3, the DNA is TGTGCCAGCAGTTTAATCGAGCAGTACTTC.